The sample holds many counts of the clone carrying this TCR beta chain. The antigen remains undetermined. Other DNA sequences from this sample encode an identical CDR3 as well. This record belongs to a study of metastatic and nonmetastatic thyroid tumors. Whole-study context: Repertoires from malignant and benign thyroid patients were compared across blood and tumor or nodule tissue.

Germline V CDR1 and CDR2: MNHEY, SMNVEV (reference sequence). Trimming took off 9 bases at V and 4 bases at J, with 9 bases between the two ends. CDR3 length: 11 amino acids. Findings and caveats of the study: Across blood and tumor, TCR beta diversity in malignant thyroid tumors was reportedly significantly higher than in benign nodules.

Nobody among the patients had been given any treatment before thyroid surgery. Original methodology: Building a distant-metastasis classifier for papillary thyroid cancer drew on CDR3 differences across clinicopathological groups. TCRdb reanalyzed the PCR reads with MiXCR. The authors' filters were not applied to this entry. Of around 34,000 clones detected, about 15% appear once; the ten largest clones hold nearly 3.5%. The sequence was collected from a female donor with papillary thyroid cancer or a benign thyroid nodule (not recorded which). Some clones in this sample may be carry-over from other donors' samples. Sequencing was performed on blood. The genes are TRBV27 and TRBJ1-1, with D tentatively TRBD1 (5 bases). The CDR3 spells CASQGPTEAFF. The CDR3 region has the DNA TGTGCCAGTCAGGGTCCCACTGAAGCTTTCTTT.